This T cell receptor beta chain was identified during a study of CXCR3-negative and CXCR3-positive naive CD8 T cells. 250,000 to 350,000 cells per CD8+ T cell subset were flow-sorted in triplicate. Study-wide results and caveats: Cryopreserved PBMCs had partly decreased CXCR3 expression; fresh PBMCs were used in most assays.

On this clonotype: Its matching antigen is unknown.

cDNA libraries for TRB were generated by 5' RACE incorporating UMI labels. TCRdb re-called the 5' RACE reads; every CDR3 protein appears as one record, without DNA. In total, the table holds around 140,000 distinct CDR3 sequences. The clonotype was recovered from a human donor in good health. Some clones in this sample may be carry-over from other donors' samples. The sample taken for sequencing was naive CXCR3- CD8+ T cells from blood. Subset of the sample: CD45RO-CCR7+CD27+CD95- naive CD8+ T cells lacking CXCR3 (TNR3-).

The CDR3 is CSARAPPGTGVKPLHF. The rearrangement uses TRBV20-1 and TRBJ1-6; checking the TCRdb D call of TRBD1 is not possible without DNA. The CDR3 is 16 amino acids. Per the germline V gene, CDR1 is DFQATT and CDR2 is SNEGSKA (reference sequence).